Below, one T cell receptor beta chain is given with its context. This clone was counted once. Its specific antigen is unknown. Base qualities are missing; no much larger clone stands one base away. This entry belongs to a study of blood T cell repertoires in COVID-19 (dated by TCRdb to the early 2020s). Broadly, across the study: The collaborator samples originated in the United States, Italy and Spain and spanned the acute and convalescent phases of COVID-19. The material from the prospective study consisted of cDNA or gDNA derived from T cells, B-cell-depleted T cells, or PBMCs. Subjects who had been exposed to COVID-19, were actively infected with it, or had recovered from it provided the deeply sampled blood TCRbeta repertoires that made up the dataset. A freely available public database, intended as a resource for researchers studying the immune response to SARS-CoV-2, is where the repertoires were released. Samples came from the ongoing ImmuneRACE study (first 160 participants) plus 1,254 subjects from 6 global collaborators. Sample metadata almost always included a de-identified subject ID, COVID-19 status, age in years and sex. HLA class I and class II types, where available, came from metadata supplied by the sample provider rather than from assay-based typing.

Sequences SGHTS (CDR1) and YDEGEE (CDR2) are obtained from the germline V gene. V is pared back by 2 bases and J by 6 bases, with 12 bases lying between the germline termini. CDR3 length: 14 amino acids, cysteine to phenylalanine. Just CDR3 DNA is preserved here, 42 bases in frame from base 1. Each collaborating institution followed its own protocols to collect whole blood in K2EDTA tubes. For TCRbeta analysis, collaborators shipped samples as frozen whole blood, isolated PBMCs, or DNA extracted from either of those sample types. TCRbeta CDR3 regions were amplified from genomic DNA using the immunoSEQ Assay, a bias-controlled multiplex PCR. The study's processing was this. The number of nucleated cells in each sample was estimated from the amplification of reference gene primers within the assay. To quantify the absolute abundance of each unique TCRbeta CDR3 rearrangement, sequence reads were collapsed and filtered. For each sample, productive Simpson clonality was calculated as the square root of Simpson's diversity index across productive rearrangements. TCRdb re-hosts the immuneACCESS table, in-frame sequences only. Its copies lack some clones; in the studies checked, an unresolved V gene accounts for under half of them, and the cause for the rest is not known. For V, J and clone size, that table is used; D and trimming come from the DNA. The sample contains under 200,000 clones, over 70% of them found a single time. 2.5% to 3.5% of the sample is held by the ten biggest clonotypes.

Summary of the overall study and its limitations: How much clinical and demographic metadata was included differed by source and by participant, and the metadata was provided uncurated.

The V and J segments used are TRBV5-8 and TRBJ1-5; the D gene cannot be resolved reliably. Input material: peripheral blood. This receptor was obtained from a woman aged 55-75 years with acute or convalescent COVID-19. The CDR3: CASSLAGKSQPQHF. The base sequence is TGTGCCAGCAGCTTAGCGGGAAAAAGTCAGCCCCAGCATTTT.